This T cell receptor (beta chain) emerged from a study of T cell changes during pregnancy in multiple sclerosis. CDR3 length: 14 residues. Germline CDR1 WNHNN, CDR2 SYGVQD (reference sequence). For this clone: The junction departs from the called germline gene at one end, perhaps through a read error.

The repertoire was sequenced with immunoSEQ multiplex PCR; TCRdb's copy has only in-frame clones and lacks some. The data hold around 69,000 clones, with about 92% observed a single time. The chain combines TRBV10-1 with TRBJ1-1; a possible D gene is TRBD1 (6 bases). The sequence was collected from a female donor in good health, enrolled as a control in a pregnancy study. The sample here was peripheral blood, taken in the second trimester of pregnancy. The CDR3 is CASRTGILNPEAFF. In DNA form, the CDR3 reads TGCGCCAGCAGGACAGGAATTCTGAACCCTGAAGCTTTCTTT.